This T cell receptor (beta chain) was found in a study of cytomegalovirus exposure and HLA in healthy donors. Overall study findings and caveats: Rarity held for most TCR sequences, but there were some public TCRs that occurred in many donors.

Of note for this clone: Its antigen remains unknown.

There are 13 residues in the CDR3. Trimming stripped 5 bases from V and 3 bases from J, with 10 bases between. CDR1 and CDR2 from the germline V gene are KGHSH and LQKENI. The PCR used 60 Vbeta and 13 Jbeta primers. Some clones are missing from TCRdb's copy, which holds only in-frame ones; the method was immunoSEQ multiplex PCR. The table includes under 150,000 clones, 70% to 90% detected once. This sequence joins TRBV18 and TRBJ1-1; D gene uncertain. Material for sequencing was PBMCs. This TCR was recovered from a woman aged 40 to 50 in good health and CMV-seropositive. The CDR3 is CASSSEEDTEAFF. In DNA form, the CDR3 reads TGTGCCAGCTCATCTGAGGAGGACACTGAAGCTTTCTTT.